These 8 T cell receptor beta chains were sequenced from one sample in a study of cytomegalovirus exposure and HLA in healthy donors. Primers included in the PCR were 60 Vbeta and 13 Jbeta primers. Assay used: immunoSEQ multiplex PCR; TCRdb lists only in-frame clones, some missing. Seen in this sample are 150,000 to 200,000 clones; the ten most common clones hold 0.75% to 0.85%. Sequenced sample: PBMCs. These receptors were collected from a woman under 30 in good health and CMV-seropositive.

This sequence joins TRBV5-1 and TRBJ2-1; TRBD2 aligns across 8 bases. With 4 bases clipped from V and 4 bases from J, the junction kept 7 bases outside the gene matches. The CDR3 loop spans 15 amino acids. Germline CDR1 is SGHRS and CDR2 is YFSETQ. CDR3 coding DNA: TGCGCCAGCAGCCCTACGACTAGCGCATACAATGAGCAGTTCTTC. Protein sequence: CASSPTTSAYNEQFF. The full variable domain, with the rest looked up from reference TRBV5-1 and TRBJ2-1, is KAGVTQTPRYLIKTRGQQVTLSCSPISGHRSVSWYQQTPGQGLQFLFEYFSETQRNKGNFPGRFSGRQFSNSRSEMNVSTLELGDSALYLCASSPTTSAYNEQFFGPGTRLTVL.

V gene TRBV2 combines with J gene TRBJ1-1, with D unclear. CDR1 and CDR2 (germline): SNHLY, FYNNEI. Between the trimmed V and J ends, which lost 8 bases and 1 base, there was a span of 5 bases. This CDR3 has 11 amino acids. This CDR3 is CASAENTEAFF. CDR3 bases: TGTGCCAGCGCGGAGAACACTGAAGCTTTCTTT.

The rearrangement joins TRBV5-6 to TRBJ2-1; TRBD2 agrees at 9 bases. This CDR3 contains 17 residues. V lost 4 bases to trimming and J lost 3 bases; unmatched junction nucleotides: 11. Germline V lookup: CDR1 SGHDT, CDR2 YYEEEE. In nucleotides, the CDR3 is TGTGCCAGCAGCCGGCGGTTAGCGGGGGCCTACTACAATGAGCAGTTCTTC. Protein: CASSRRLAGAYYNEQFF.

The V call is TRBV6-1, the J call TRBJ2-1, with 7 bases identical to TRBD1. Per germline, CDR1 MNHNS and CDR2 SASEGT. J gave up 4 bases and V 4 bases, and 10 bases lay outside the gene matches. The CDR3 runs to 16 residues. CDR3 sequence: CASSGPRGGQYNEQFF. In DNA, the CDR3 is TGTGCCAGCAGTGGCCCCCGAGGGGGACAGTACAATGAGCAGTTCTTC.

The CDR3 region is CASSLGQGRTGELFF. CDR3 sequence (DNA): TGTGCCAGCAGCTTAGGACAGGGACGGACCGGGGAGCTGTTTTTT. V gene TRBV7-9 combines with J gene TRBJ2-2; 7 positions match TRBD1. The CDR3 loop spans 15 amino acids. Germline V CDR1 and CDR2: SEHNR, FQNEAQ (reference sequence). The J segment lost 5 bases and the V segment lost 1 base, leaving 4 bases of the junction unmatched.

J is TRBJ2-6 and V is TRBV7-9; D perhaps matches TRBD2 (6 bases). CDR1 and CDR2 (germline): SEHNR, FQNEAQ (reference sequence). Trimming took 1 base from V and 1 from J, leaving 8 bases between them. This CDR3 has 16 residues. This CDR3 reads CASSLVLASGANVLTF. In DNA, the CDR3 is TGTGCCAGCAGCTTAGTCCTAGCGTCTGGGGCCAACGTCCTGACTTTC.

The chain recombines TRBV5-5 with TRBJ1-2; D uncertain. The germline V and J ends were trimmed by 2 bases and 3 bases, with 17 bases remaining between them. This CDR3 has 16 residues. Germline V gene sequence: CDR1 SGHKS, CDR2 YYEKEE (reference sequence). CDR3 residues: CASSFYSAGRDYGYTF. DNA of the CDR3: TGTGCCAGCAGCTTTTACAGTGCTGGGCGCGACTATGGCTACACCTTC.

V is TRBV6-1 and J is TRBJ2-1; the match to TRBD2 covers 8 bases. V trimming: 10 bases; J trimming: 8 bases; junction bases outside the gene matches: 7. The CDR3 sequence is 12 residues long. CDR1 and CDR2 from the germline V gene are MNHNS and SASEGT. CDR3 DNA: TGTGCCACTGGTCAAGCGGGGGATGAGCAGTTCTTC. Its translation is CATGQAGDEQFF.